These T cell receptor beta chains were read from a single sample in a study of T-cell memory formation after mild COVID-19. TCRdb ran MiXCR on the 5' RACE reads and lists one entry per CDR3 protein. The table includes under 700,000 distinct CDR3 sequences, about 20% detected once. Sequenced sample: PBMCs or a T cell subset sorted from them (not recorded which). These receptors came from an adult woman who had mild COVID-19 (a few samples of this study predate the infection). Cell type and time point are not known. Each CDR3 is given with its conserved first and last residue. D genes are given only for firm matches. Clone size, where shown, is once, few, many, or a class for clones that have expanded.

abundance | len | d_gene | j_gene | v_gene | CDR3nt | CDR3aa
. | 15 | . | TRBJ1-1 | TRBV6-5 | TGTGCCAGCAACCAAATGGGGACGACTAACACTGAAGCTTTCTTT | CASNQMGTTNTEAFF
. | 13 | . | TRBJ2-7 | TRBV20-1 | TGCAGTGCTAGGGACACTTACTCCGACGAGCAGTACTTC | CSARDTYSDEQYF
many | 12 | . | TRBJ2-7 | TRBV18 | TGTGCCAGCAGCCCGGGCAGCTACGAGCAGTACTTC | CASSPGSYEQYF
. | 15 | TRBD2 | TRBJ2-5 | TRBV6-5 | TGTGCCAGCAGTAATAGCGGGGGGGCGGTAGAGACCCAGTACTTC | CASSNSGGAVETQYF
. | 15 | TRBD2 | TRBJ2-1 | TRBV5-4 | TGTGCCAGCAGCTTTGGACTAGCGGGAACCAATGAGCAGTTCTTC | CASSFGLAGTNEQFF
. | 16 | TRBD1 | TRBJ2-7 | TRBV12-3/TRBV12-4 | TGTGCCAGCAGTCCCACATTGGGACAGGGGGACTACGAGCAGTACTTC | CASSPTLGQGDYEQYF
. | 16 | . | TRBJ2-7 | TRBV7-9 | TGTGCCAGCAGCTTAATGATTTCGTCCCCGTCCCACGAGCAGTACTTC | CASSLMISSPSHEQYF
few | 11 | . | TRBJ1-1 | TRBV7-9 | TGTGCCAGCAGCTTTCCGGAAGAAGCTTTCTTT | CASSFPEEAFF
. | 15 | TRBD2 | TRBJ2-7 | TRBV7-6 | TGTGCCAGCAGCTTATTTCAGCGGGGGGCCTACGAGCAGTACTTC | CASSLFQRGAYEQYF
many | 12 | TRBD1 | TRBJ1-1 | TRBV12-3/TRBV12-4 | TGTGCCAGCAGTTTTGGACAGGGAGAAGCTTTCTTT | CASSFGQGEAFF